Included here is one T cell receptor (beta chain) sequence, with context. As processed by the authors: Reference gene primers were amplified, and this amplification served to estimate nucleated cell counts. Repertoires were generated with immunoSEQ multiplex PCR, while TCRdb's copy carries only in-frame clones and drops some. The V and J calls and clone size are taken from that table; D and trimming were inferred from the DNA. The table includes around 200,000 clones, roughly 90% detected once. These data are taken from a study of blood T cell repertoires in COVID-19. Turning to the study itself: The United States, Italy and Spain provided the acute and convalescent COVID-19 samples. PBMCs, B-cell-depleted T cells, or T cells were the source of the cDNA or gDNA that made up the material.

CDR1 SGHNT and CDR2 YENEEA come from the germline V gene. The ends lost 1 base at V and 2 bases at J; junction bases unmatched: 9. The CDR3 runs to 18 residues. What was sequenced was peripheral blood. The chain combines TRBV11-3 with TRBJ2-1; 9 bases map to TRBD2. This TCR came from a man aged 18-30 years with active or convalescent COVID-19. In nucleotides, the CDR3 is TGTGCCAGCAGCTTAGGGACAGTGGGCGGGGGGGCCTACAATGAGCAGTTCTTC. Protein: CASSLGTVGGGAYNEQFF.